This is a list of T cell receptor beta chains from one sample in a study of T-cell memory formation after mild COVID-19. From the 5' RACE reads, TCRdb called clonotypes with MiXCR, one entry per CDR3 protein. The table includes 250,000 to 300,000 distinct CDR3 sequences, roughly 8.2% detected once. The sequencing sample was made of PBMCs or a T cell subset sorted from them (not recorded which). Every receptor here comes from a man aged 18-30 years who had mild COVID-19 (a few samples of this study predate the infection). Cell type and time point are not known. Each CDR3 is given with its conserved first and last residue. Each record gives: V gene, clone size, J gene, D gene, CDR3 DNA, CDR3 protein. The D gene is left open where the match is weak. Expanded clones are given a class, and other clones once, few, many or no size at all.

>TRBV5-1|few|TRBJ2-3|-
TGCGCCAGCAGCCCCGGGTCCCTCTATGATACGCAGTATTTT
CASSPGSLYDTQYF
>TRBV5-1|-|TRBJ2-3|-
TGCGCCAGCAGCCGAAAAGCATTACAGGGTGGAGGTACGCAGTATTTT
CASSRKALQGGGTQYF
>TRBV7-2|few|TRBJ2-3|TRBD2
TGTGCCAGCAGCTTAGCCCCGCTAGCGGGGACAGATACGCAGTATTTT
CASSLAPLAGTDTQYF
>TRBV25-1|few|TRBJ2-1|TRBD2
TGTGCCAGCAGTCAATCCAGCGGGGGGGCTGTCAATGAGCAGTTCTTC
CASSQSSGGAVNEQFF
>TRBV6-6|few|TRBJ1-5|-
TGTGCCAGCAGCAGGGCGGTCACGGCCGATCAGCCCCAGCATTTT
CASSRAVTADQPQHF
>TRBV5-1|many|TRBJ2-1|TRBD2
TGCGCCAGCAGCCCACGTCAAGCGGGGAGCTCCTACAATGAGCAGTTCTTC
CASSPRQAGSSYNEQFF
>TRBV29-1|-|TRBJ2-3|TRBD2
TGCAGCGTCGCACCCGGGGGGGCAGATACGCAGTATTTT
CSVAPGGADTQYF
>TRBV20-1|many|TRBJ2-1|-
TGCAGTGCGCGAGCGTACTCCTACAATGAGCAGTTCTTC
CSARAYSYNEQFF
>TRBV25-1|-|TRBJ2-3|-
TGTGCCAGCATTGCGGGGAACCCCGCGGATACGCAGTATTTT
CASIAGNPADTQYF
>TRBV6-5|few|TRBJ1-2|-
TGTGCCAGCAGTCCTGGGGGGCGATACTATGGCTACACCTTC
CASSPGGRYYGYTF
>TRBV20-1|few|TRBJ2-5|TRBD2
TGCAGTGCTAGAGCGGGGGGTAACCAAGAGACCCAGTACTTC
CSARAGGNQETQYF
>TRBV12-3/TRBV12-4|many|TRBJ2-1|TRBD1
TGTGCCAGCAGTCCGGGACAGGGGGCCTATGAGCAGTTCTTC
CASSPGQGAYEQFF
>TRBV6-5|few|TRBJ1-1|-
TGTGCCAGCAGTTACCTTCCGGTGAACACTGAAGCTTTCTTT
CASSYLPVNTEAFF
>TRBV2|few|TRBJ2-1|-
TGTGCCAGCAGTGAAGCGCCTCCCGGGGCCTCGTTTGCGGCGCAGTTCTTC
CASSEAPPGASFAAQFF
>TRBV2|few|TRBJ1-1|-
TGTGCCAGCATAGAGAACACTGAAGCTTTCTTT
CASIENTEAFF
>TRBV7-2|few|TRBJ1-3|-
TGTGCCAGCAGCTCGAGGGACACCTCTGGAAACACCATATATTTT
CASSSRDTSGNTIYF
>TRBV7-6|few|TRBJ1-6|TRBD1
TGTGCCAGCAGCTTAGCGCAGGGGGCGTCACCCCTCCACTTT
CASSLAQGASPLHF
>TRBV7-8|many|TRBJ2-5|-
TGTGCCAGCAGCTTAGTTCCCGATTCCCAGACCCAGTACTTC
CASSLVPDSQTQYF
>TRBV3-1|-|TRBJ2-7|-
TGTGCCAGCAGCCTCTCCGGGACCCTGGCATCCGAGCAGTACTTC
CASSLSGTLASEQYF
>TRBV10-3|-|TRBJ1-5|-
TGTGCCATCAGTGTCAGGGAAGGGCAGCCCCAGCATTTT
CAISVREGQPQHF
>TRBV6-5|-|TRBJ1-3|TRBD1
TGTGCCAGCAGTGACGGGACAGGGTCTGGAAACACCATATATTTT
CASSDGTGSGNTIYF
>TRBV12-3/TRBV12-4|-|TRBJ2-5|-
TGTGCCAGCAGCGAGGCTCGCGCCCTGTACTTC
CASSEARALYF
>TRBV4-3|-|TRBJ2-3|TRBD2
TGCGCCAGCAGCCAAGATCCACTAGCGGGGGGCACAGATACGCAGTATTTT
CASSQDPLAGGTDTQYF
>TRBV20-1|-|TRBJ1-4|TRBD1
TGCAGTGCCCAGGGACAGGGAGGGGAAAAACTGTTTTTT
CSAQGQGGEKLFF
>TRBV7-2|-|TRBJ2-1|-
TGTGCCAGCAGCATACCCGTTTACAATGAGCAGTTCTTC
CASSIPVYNEQFF
>TRBV6-2/TRBV6-3|many|TRBJ1-2|TRBD1
TGTGCCAGCAGTTACCGGACAGGCGAAGGCTACACCTTC
CASSYRTGEGYTF
>TRBV24-1|few|TRBJ2-6|TRBD1
TGTGCCACCAGTGATTTGCTGTTAAAGGACAGGGGGCAAGGAGGGGCCAACGTCCTGACTTTC
CATSDLLLKDRGQGGANVLTF
>TRBV2|few|TRBJ2-5|-
TGTGCCAGCAGTGAAGTGGGCGGGGCCACTCGGTCGGCCCAGTACTTC
CASSEVGGATRSAQYF
>TRBV4-3|many|TRBJ2-4|TRBD1
TGCGCCAGCAGCCAAGCCCGGACAGGGGGCTGGTCCAAAAACATTCAGTACTTC
CASSQARTGGWSKNIQYF
>TRBV19|few|TRBJ1-1|TRBD1
TGTGCCAGTAGCGCTCAGGGGACAGGGATTCCTGAAGCTTTCTTT
CASSAQGTGIPEAFF
>TRBV6-5|many|TRBJ2-1|-
TGTGCCAGCACTACGGGCCCGAGCTCCTACAATGAGCAGTTCTTC
CASTTGPSSYNEQFF
>TRBV7-2|-|TRBJ2-1|TRBD2
TGTGCCAGCAGCTTAGATCCAGCGGGGGGGCCTTTAAATGAGCAGTTCTTC
CASSLDPAGGPLNEQFF
>TRBV7-9|few|TRBJ2-7|-
TGTGCCAGCAGCTTAGGTACTATAAACGAGCAGTACTTC
CASSLGTINEQYF
>TRBV4-1|many|TRBJ2-1|-
TGCGCCAGCAGCCAAGATGGGAACAATGAGCAGTTCTTC
CASSQDGNNEQFF
>TRBV6-5|few|TRBJ1-2|-
TGTGCCAGCAGTTACTTCGGGTCCTTACGATATGGCTACACCTTC
CASSYFGSLRYGYTF
>TRBV6-6|few|TRBJ1-6|-
TGTGCCAGCAGGGGAGGGACGGGGAGCTCCTATAATTCACCCCTCCACTTT
CASRGGTGSSYNSPLHF
>TRBV6-5|few|TRBJ1-1|-
TGTGCCAGCGGCCTGGGACGGAGGAACACTGAAGCTTTCTTT
CASGLGRRNTEAFF
>TRBV6-2/TRBV6-3|-|TRBJ1-2|TRBD1
TGTGCCAGCTTGCCATTTACGGGACAGCTCTATGGCTACACCTTC
CASLPFTGQLYGYTF
>TRBV7-6|few|TRBJ1-1|-
TGTGCCAGCAGCTTAGCGCGGTCAGGGAACACTGAAGCTTTCTTT
CASSLARSGNTEAFF
>TRBV20-1|few|TRBJ1-1|TRBD1
TGCAGGGCCGGGACAGGGGGGATGGGGACTGAAGCTTTCTTT
CRAGTGGMGTEAFF
>TRBV6-5|-|TRBJ1-2|TRBD1
TGTGCCAGCAGTTTTGGGACAGTACCCTATGGCTACACCTTC
CASSFGTVPYGYTF
>TRBV7-3|few|TRBJ1-1|-
TGTGCCAGCAGCTTACACGGGAACACTGAAGCTTTCTTT
CASSLHGNTEAFF
>TRBV5-4|-|TRBJ2-7|-
TGTGCCAGCAGACATGGCGAGCAGTACTTC
CASRHGEQYF
>TRBV7-3|-|TRBJ2-1|-
TGTGCCAGCGCCGGGACTCCTAACAATGAGCAGTTCTTC
CASAGTPNNEQFF
>TRBV6-5|-|TRBJ2-1|TRBD2
TGTGCCAGCACTTTACAACCGGGGGGCTACAATGAGCAGTTCTTC
CASTLQPGGYNEQFF
>TRBV7-9|-|TRBJ1-4|TRBD1
TGTGCCAGCAGTTCACAGGGGCCTTATGAAAAACTGTTTTTT
CASSSQGPYEKLFF
>TRBV3-1|few|TRBJ2-3|-
TGTGCCAGCAGCCACAGGACAGATACGCAGTATTTT
CASSHRTDTQYF
>TRBV7-9|many|TRBJ2-3|TRBD2
TGTGCCAGCAGCTCTAGCGGGGGGCTTACAGATACGCAGTATTTT
CASSSSGGLTDTQYF
>TRBV6-6|few|TRBJ1-6|TRBD1
TGTGCCAGCAGTTCCCTGGGCGCCGGGACAGGCCTGTCACCCCTCCACTTT
CASSSLGAGTGLSPLHF
>TRBV7-2|many|TRBJ2-5|-
TGTGCCAGCAGCGAGGGACCGGCCCGGGAGACCCAGTACTTC
CASSEGPARETQYF
>TRBV9|many|TRBJ1-2|-
TGTGCCAGCAGCGACAACTATGGCTACACCTTC
CASSDNYGYTF
>TRBV27|-|TRBJ2-1|TRBD2
TGTGCCAGCAGTTTAGGGGGGGGGTTCTACAATGAGCAGTTCTTC
CASSLGGGFYNEQFF
>TRBV7-8|many|TRBJ2-2|-
TGTGCCAGCAGCCCTATAAGGAGGGGAAGGAGCGGGGAGCTGTTTTTT
CASSPIRRGRSGELFF